These 14 T cell receptor beta chains were sequenced from one sample in a study of OX40 agonist ivuxolimab in advanced cancers. Sequencing used immunoSEQ multiplex PCR; TCRdb keeps in-frame clones, though not all of them. The table lists tens of thousands of clones, approximately 94% of them singletons. The material was CD4+ or CD8+ T cells sorted from blood, obtained in a trial of the OX40 agonist ivuxolimab. These TCRs come from an adult with an advanced solid tumor such as melanoma, head and neck, liver or kidney cancer.

This chain joins TRBV7-9 and TRBJ1-5, with unresolved D. The CDR3 covers 15 residues. V was trimmed by 4 bases and J by 0 bases, leaving 10 bases between them. Germline V gene data show CDR1 as SEHNR and CDR2 as FQNEAQ (reference sequence). CDR3 sequence: CASSSASYSNQPQHF. The CDR3 DNA follows: TGTGCCAGCAGCTCAGCAAGTTATAGCAATCAGCCCCAGCATTTT.

The chain has TRBV28 and TRBJ2-2, with TRBD2 matching 11 bases. The CDR3 is 16 amino acids. Losses at the gene ends were 5 bases for V and 3 bases for J; bases not matched to a gene: 5. CDR1 MDHEN and CDR2 SYDVKM come from the germline V gene. The CDR3, as DNA: TGTGCCAGCAGTCCCGGGACTAGCGGATACACCGGGGAGCTGTTTTTT. Translated: CASSPGTSGYTGELFF.

V is TRBV9 and J is TRBJ2-6; D is uncertain. The germline V gene encodes CDR1 SGDLS and CDR2 YYNGEE. The V gene lost 4 bases and the J gene lost 1 base, with 12 bases spanning the gap. CDR3 length equals 16 residues. The CDR3, as DNA: TGTGCCAGCAGCCGTAGAGGACCTTCTGGGGCCAACGTCCTGACTTTC. Its protein product is CASSRRGPSGANVLTF.

The rearrangement joins TRBV7-6 to TRBJ2-7; 7 bases are a match to TRBD1. CDR1 and CDR2 from the germline V gene are SGHVS and FNYEAQ. CDR3 size: 15 residues. Trimming removed 1 base from V and 2 bases from J; junction bases left unmatched: 5. The CDR3 spells CASSLGAGGTYEQYF. The CDR3 region has the DNA TGTGCCAGCAGCTTAGGGGCAGGGGGAACCTACGAGCAGTACTTC.

There are a few counts of this clone. This chain joins TRBV5-6 and TRBJ1-6; D is uncertain. With 0 bases removed from V and 4 bases from J, the gap between germline ends came to 8 bases. Germline V gene sequence: CDR1 SGHDT, CDR2 YYEEEE. There are 15 residues in the CDR3. CDR3 protein: CASSLGWDYNSPLHF. In nucleotides, the CDR3 is TGTGCCAGCAGCTTGGGTTGGGATTATAATTCACCCCTCCACTTT. Based on the CDR3 plus reference TRBV5-6 and TRBJ1-6, the full variable domain is DAGVTQSPTHLIKTRGQQVTLRCSPKSGHDTVSWYQQALGQGPQFIFQYYEEEERQRGNFPDRFSGHQFPNYSSELNVNALLLGDSALYLCASSLGWDYNSPLHFGNGTRLTVT.

The chain couples TRBV5-4 to TRBJ2-5, with D possibly being TRBD1 (6 bases). This CDR3 is built from 14 residues. The germline V and J ends were trimmed by 5 bases and 1 base, with 12 bases remaining between them. The germline V gene encodes CDR1 SGHNT and CDR2 YYREEE (reference sequence). CDR3 sequence reads: CASRSQGSQETQYF. The CDR3 DNA is TGTGCCAGCAGGTCGCAGGGGTCCCAAGAGACCCAGTACTTC.

The chain combines TRBV19 with TRBJ1-5; D ambiguous. V was cut by 2 bases and J by 5 bases, with 10 bases left in between. Looked up from germline, CDR1 is LNHDA and CDR2 is SQIVND (reference sequence). The CDR3 runs to 14 residues. CDR3 DNA sequence: TGTGCCAGTAGTATAAGTGACAACTATCAGCCCCAGCATTTT. As protein: CASSISDNYQPQHF.

The genes are TRBV19 and TRBJ1-1; the D gene is possibly TRBD1 (6 bases). V lost 5 bases and J 5 bases, leaving 12 bases between the germline ends. This CDR3 region has 13 residues. CDR1 is LNHDA, CDR2 SQIVND, per germline (reference sequence). CDR3 coding DNA: TGTGCCAGTAGTTGGAAGGGGGGGACTGAAGCTTTCTTT. Its translation is CASSWKGGTEAFF.

The V gene is TRBV19, the J gene TRBJ2-1, with D unclear. CDR1 is LNHDA and CDR2 is SQIVND in the germline V gene (reference sequence). The germline V and J ends were trimmed by 3 bases and 4 bases, with 7 bases remaining between them. This CDR3 spans 13 amino acids. CDR3 DNA: TGTGCCAGTAGTATGAACGGATACAATGAGCAGTTCTTC. Its translation is CASSMNGYNEQFF.

Comment on this clone: An end of the junction does not agree with germline; a read error may underlie this. The chain is built from TRBV7-9 and TRBJ2-7; D possibly corresponds to TRBD2 (6 bases). CDR1 is SEHNR and CDR2 is FQNEAQ in the germline V gene (reference sequence). The CDR3 totals 15 residues. DNA for the CDR3: TGTGCCAGCAGTCCCATGCGGGACCCCTCCGACGAGCAGTACTTC. Translating it yields CASSPMRDPSDEQYF.

In nucleotides, the CDR3 is TGTGCCAGCGGAAACAGGGCGGCCGACGAGCAGTACTTC. This codes for CASGNRAADEQYF. This chain links TRBV6-5 with TRBJ2-7, with D possibly being TRBD1 (6 bases). V shed 8 bases and J shed 5 bases, with 16 bases lying between them. CDR1 and CDR2 (germline): MNHEY, SVGAGI. The CDR3 runs 13 residues.

As DNA, the CDR3 is TGTGCCAGCAGCGTAGTCGGGGGAGACGAGCAGTACTTC. Translated, it gives CASSVVGGDEQYF. The chain has TRBV9 and TRBJ2-7; D possibly corresponds to TRBD2 (6 bases). V dropped 0 bases and J dropped 5 bases, with 9 bases sitting between them. This CDR3 has 13 residues. Germline-derived CDR1 and CDR2 are SGDLS and YYNGEE.

V gene TRBV9 combines with J gene TRBJ2-7, with 11 bases identical to TRBD2. Germline V lookup: CDR1 SGDLS, CDR2 YYNGEE. The trim removed 4 bases at V and 2 bases at J, leaving 2 bases unmatched. This CDR3 comprises 14 residues. The CDR3 DNA reads as TGTGCCAGCAGCCCGGGACTAGCGGCCTACGAGCAGTACTTC. Translating it yields CASSPGLAAYEQYF.

The V gene is TRBV19, the J gene TRBJ2-7; D unresolved. Deletions cut 4 bases from V and 7 bases from J, with 8 bases between. The V gene's germline CDR1 is LNHDA and CDR2 SQIVND (reference sequence). The CDR3 extends over 11 amino acids. The DNA of the CDR3 is TGTGCCAGTAGTAATAGAAGGGAGCAGTACTTC. Residues: CASSNRREQYF.